This is a list of T cell receptor beta chains from one sample in a study of cytomegalovirus exposure and HLA in healthy donors. The repertoire was sequenced with immunoSEQ multiplex PCR; TCRdb's copy has only in-frame clones and lacks some. The sample has 120,000 or so clones, around 72% seen once. The sequencing sample was made of PBMCs. The receptors come from a man aged 25 to 45 in good health and CMV-seronegative. Each CDR3 is given with its conserved first and last residue. A D gene is named only where the DNA matches it firmly. The listing skips clone size in some rows; elsewhere it reads once, few, many or a size class.

d_gene: TRBD1; j_gene: TRBJ2-3; abundance: NA; v_gene: TRBV5-6; CDR3aa: CASSIDRGTDTQYF; CDR3nt: TGTGCCAGCAGCATAGACAGGGGCACAGATACGCAGTATTTT
d_gene: TRBD1; j_gene: TRBJ2-7; abundance: NA; v_gene: TRBV9; CDR3aa: CASSEGQGRVEQYF; CDR3nt: TGTGCCAGCAGCGAAGGACAGGGGCGTGTCGAGCAGTACTTC
d_gene: TRBD2; j_gene: TRBJ2-1; abundance: NA; v_gene: TRBV19; CDR3aa: CATAGLAAYNEQFF; CDR3nt: TGTGCCACAGCAGGACTAGCGGCCTACAATGAGCAGTTCTTC
d_gene: NA; j_gene: TRBJ2-7; abundance: once; v_gene: TRBV6-5; CDR3aa: CAARGMEHEQYF; CDR3nt: TGTGCCGCACGGGGTATGGAACACGAGCAGTACTTC
d_gene: TRBD2; j_gene: TRBJ2-5; abundance: NA; v_gene: TRBV30; CDR3aa: CAWSLTSGGETQYF; CDR3nt: TGTGCCTGGAGCCTTACTAGCGGGGGTGAGACCCAGTACTTC
d_gene: NA; j_gene: TRBJ2-3; abundance: NA; v_gene: TRBV27; CDR3aa: CASSQLADTQYF; CDR3nt: TGTGCCAGCAGCCAACTAGCAGATACGCAGTATTTT
d_gene: TRBD2; j_gene: TRBJ2-7; abundance: NA; v_gene: TRBV9; CDR3aa: CASGPREGLTYEQYF; CDR3nt: TGTGCCAGCGGACCCCGGGAGGGGCTGACCTACGAGCAGTACTTC
d_gene: NA; j_gene: TRBJ2-7; abundance: NA; v_gene: TRBV11-2; CDR3aa: CASSLWAGARYEQYF; CDR3nt: TGTGCCAGCAGCCTCTGGGCGGGGGCGCGCTACGAGCAGTACTTC
d_gene: TRBD2; j_gene: TRBJ2-4; abundance: NA; v_gene: TRBV7-2; CDR3aa: CASRHPPGLAGGQGNIQYF; CDR3nt: TGTGCCAGCAGACACCCACCGGGACTAGCGGGGGGGCAAGGAAACATTCAGTACTTC
d_gene: NA; j_gene: TRBJ1-1; abundance: NA; v_gene: TRBV9; CDR3aa: CASSVVLNSGEAFF; CDR3nt: TGTGCCAGCAGCGTAGTTTTAAATTCGGGTGAAGCTTTCTTT
d_gene: NA; j_gene: TRBJ1-3; abundance: NA; v_gene: TRBV5-1; CDR3aa: CASSLVRRESGNTIYF; CDR3nt: TGCGCCAGCAGCTTGGTACGACGGGAATCTGGAAACACCATATATTTT
d_gene: NA; j_gene: TRBJ1-2; abundance: NA; v_gene: TRBV4-2; CDR3aa: CASSQEAAAYGYTF; CDR3nt: TGTGCCAGCAGCCAAGAGGCCGCCGCTTATGGCTACACCTTC
d_gene: NA; j_gene: TRBJ2-5; abundance: few; v_gene: TRBV5-5; CDR3aa: CASSSRQVHQETQYF; CDR3nt: TGTGCCAGCAGCTCCCGCCAGGTGCACCAAGAGACCCAGTACTTC
d_gene: NA; j_gene: TRBJ2-2; abundance: NA; v_gene: TRBV6-5; CDR3aa: CASSRGAVGGELFF; CDR3nt: TGTGCCAGCAGTCGAGGCGCCGTGGGCGGGGAGCTGTTTTTT
d_gene: TRBD2; j_gene: TRBJ2-7; abundance: NA; v_gene: TRBV19; CDR3aa: CASSDAGGTRKYEQYF; CDR3nt: TGTGCCAGTAGTGACGCGGGGGGCACCCGTAAGTACGAGCAGTACTTC
d_gene: NA; j_gene: TRBJ2-3; abundance: NA; v_gene: TRBV5-6; CDR3aa: CASSPGPADTQYF; CDR3nt: TGTGCCAGCAGCCCGGGTCCGGCAGATACGCAGTATTTT
d_gene: NA; j_gene: TRBJ1-1; abundance: NA; v_gene: TRBV6-6; CDR3aa: CASSQDSSTEAFF; CDR3nt: TGTGCCAGCAGCCAAGACAGCTCCACTGAAGCTTTCTTT
d_gene: TRBD1; j_gene: TRBJ1-2; abundance: NA; v_gene: TRBV6-1; CDR3aa: CASSRGTGGNYGYTF; CDR3nt: TGTGCCAGCAGTCGAGGGACAGGGGGGAACTATGGCTACACCTTC
d_gene: TRBD2; j_gene: TRBJ2-3; abundance: NA; v_gene: TRBV4-1; CDR3aa: CASSLAGFPSTDTQYF; CDR3nt: TGCGCCAGCAGTCTAGCGGGGTTTCCTAGCACAGATACGCAGTATTTT
d_gene: NA; j_gene: TRBJ1-1; abundance: NA; v_gene: TRBV11-2; CDR3aa: CASRTGEVIYGTEAFF; CDR3nt: TGTGCCAGCAGGACCGGAGAAGTAATATACGGCACTGAAGCTTTCTTT
d_gene: NA; j_gene: TRBJ2-1; abundance: NA; v_gene: TRBV7-8; CDR3aa: CASSLDTRYNEQFF; CDR3nt: TGTGCCAGCAGCTTGGACACCCGCTACAATGAGCAGTTCTTC
d_gene: TRBD1; j_gene: TRBJ2-7; abundance: NA; v_gene: TRBV5-1; CDR3aa: CASSRDRGHEQYF; CDR3nt: TGCGCCAGCAGCCGGGACAGGGGCCACGAGCAGTACTTC
d_gene: NA; j_gene: TRBJ2-5; abundance: NA; v_gene: TRBV5-8; CDR3aa: CASTRGANPETQYF; CDR3nt: TGTGCCAGCACACGGGGGGCCAATCCAGAGACCCAGTACTTC
d_gene: NA; j_gene: TRBJ1-4; abundance: few; v_gene: TRBV7-9; CDR3aa: CASRTDKPNEKLFF; CDR3nt: TGTGCCAGCAGAACAGACAAACCTAATGAAAAACTGTTTTTT
d_gene: TRBD1; j_gene: TRBJ1-2; abundance: NA; v_gene: TRBV18; CDR3aa: CASSPSRGQYGYTF; CDR3nt: TGTGCCAGCTCACCTTCCAGGGGGCAATATGGCTACACCTTC
d_gene: TRBD1; j_gene: TRBJ1-2; abundance: NA; v_gene: TRBV4-2; CDR3aa: CASSTGQGGGYTF; CDR3nt: TGTGCCAGCAGTACGGGACAGGGTGGCGGCTACACCTTC